The present TCR beta chain was sequenced within a study of PD-1 blockade in classical Hodgkin lymphoma. Sequencing used immunoSEQ multiplex PCR; TCRdb keeps in-frame clones, though not all of them. The table records roughly 16,000 clones, approximately 86% of them present only once. Trimming pared 4 bases from V and 5 bases from J, leaving 20 bases between. Per the germline V gene, CDR1 is SQVTM and CDR2 is ANQGSEA. This CDR3 is built from 15 residues. Time point meaning: newly diagnosed, previously untreated cHL patient sample. The sequence came from a human donor with classical Hodgkin lymphoma. The source material was peripheral blood mononuclear cells (PBMCs). The gene calls are TRBV29-1 and TRBJ1-2; D may be TRBD1 (6 bases). The CDR3 sequence: CSVAPNRAGRYGYTF. The CDR3 coding sequence is TGCAGCGTTGCACCCAACAGGGCCGGGCGGTATGGCTACACCTTC.